This paragraph covers one T cell receptor beta chain sequence. The antigen remains undetermined. The germline V gene has CDR1 SEHNR and CDR2 FQNEAQ (reference sequence). The CDR3 runs 15 residues. V dropped 2 bases and J dropped 7; count of bases not matched to a gene: 5. TCRdb reprocessed the 5' RACE reads with MiXCR, giving one entry per CDR3 protein. This table holds hundreds of thousands of distinct CDR3 sequences, 9% to 15% found once. This record belongs to a study of identical twins. Study-level results: The study found weaker excess twin sharing in beta out-of-frame sequences.

The data also belong to a second study, concerning yellow fever vaccine responses in identical twins.

The clonotype was recovered from a woman between 18 and 29 years old in good health. The V gene is TRBV7-9, the J gene TRBJ2-1; 10 positions match TRBD2. The sequencing input was PBMCs. The CDR3 region is CASSLTSGVGNEQFF. DNA for the CDR3: TGTGCCAGCAGCTTAACTAGCGGGGTCGGAAATGAGCAGTTCTTC.